This T cell receptor beta chain was retrieved from a study of neurological immune-mediated disorders. Germline values: CDR1 SQVTM, CDR2 ANQGSEA. The CDR3 spans 11 residues. The V and J ends lost 5 bases and 6 bases respectively, with 9 bases between them. This clonotype showed up many times. TCRdb reprocessed the 5' RACE reads with MiXCR, giving one entry per CDR3 protein. The table includes tens of thousands of distinct CDR3 sequences, 4.5% detected once. The sequenced material came from PBMCs. The clonotype originates from a woman in her sixties or seventies with multiple sclerosis. The chain links TRBV29-1 to TRBJ2-3, with no clear D. The CDR3 DNA follows: TGCAGCGTTACCGTGGGGGATACGCAGTATTTT. Translating gives CSVTVGDTQYF.